A single sample gave rise to the 10 T cell receptor beta chains below, sequenced in a study of T cells in Graves' hyperthyroidism and ophthalmopathy. TCR beta CDR3 regions were amplified from RNA. HTBI primers drove first-round RT-PCR of the TCR CDR3. MiXCR, applied by TCRdb to the multiplex PCR reads, yields one record per CDR3 protein. The table records around 600,000 distinct CDR3 sequences, about 14% of them present only once. Sequences were obtained from blood. These receptor sequences come from a woman between 45 and 65 years old with Graves' ophthalmopathy.

This clonotype turned up a few times. CDR3 DNA sequence: TGTGCCAGCAGTTACTTGGGCGATGGGACTAGCGCCTCCTACGAGCAGTACTTC. As protein: CASSYLGDGTSASYEQYF. This chain uses TRBV6-5 with TRBJ2-7; TRBD2 matches 10 bases. The CDR3 totals 18 residues. The V segment lost 1 base and the J segment 0 bases; nucleotides outside the gene matches: 9. Germline V lookup: CDR1 MNHEY, CDR2 SVGAGI.

Many counts were recorded for this clonotype. The CDR3 DNA reads TGCAGTGCTAGAGTGACGGGAGTACGGGAGACCCAGTACTTC. Amino acid sequence: CSARVTGVRETQYF. The chain has TRBV20-1 and TRBJ2-5; perhaps TRBD2 as D (6 bases). This CDR3 contains 14 residues. CDR1 DFQATT and CDR2 SNEGSKA come from the germline V gene (reference sequence). Trimming left V 1 base short and J 5 bases short, with 14 bases between.

This clonotype turned up a few times. This sequence joins TRBV20-1 and TRBJ2-2; 7 bases map to TRBD2. Germline V gene sequence: CDR1 DFQATT, CDR2 SNEGSKA (reference sequence). V trimming: 2 bases; J trimming: 0 bases; junction bases outside the gene matches: 9. This CDR3 contains 17 residues. The DNA of the CDR3 is TGCAGTGCTAGATTTTTAGCGGGTAGCACGAACACCGGGGAGCTGTTTTTT. Protein sequence: CSARFLAGSTNTGELFF.

The sample holds many counts of this clonotype. This chain links TRBV30 with TRBJ1-2; TRBD1 matches 12 bases. There are 14 residues in the CDR3. Germline V lookup: CDR1 GTSNPN, CDR2 SVGIG (reference sequence). Trimming took 1 base from V and 8 from J; bases not matched to a gene: 5. CDR3: CAWSAGQGAKGYTF. CDR3 in DNA: TGTGCCTGGAGTGCGGGACAGGGGGCAAAAGGCTACACCTTC. The variable domain in full, completed from reference TRBV30 and TRBJ1-2, reads SQTIHQWPATLVQPVGSPLSLECTVEGTSNPNLYWYRQAAGRGLQLLFYSVGIGQISSEVPQNLSASRPQDRQFILSSKKLLLSDSGFYLCAWSAGQGAKGYTFGSGTRLTVV.

In its sample, this clonotype was seen many times. The V and J genes are TRBV11-2 and TRBJ1-1; 8 positions agree with TRBD1. The germline V gene has CDR1 SGHAT and CDR2 FQNNGV. The CDR3 consists of 16 residues. J lost 0 bases, V lost 5 bases, and 8 bases had no gene match. The CDR3 reads CASSARGRRLNTEAFF. In DNA, the CDR3 is TGTGCCAGCAGCGCCAGGGGGCGGCGGCTGAACACTGAAGCTTTCTTT.

There are many counts of this clonotype. The chain is built from TRBV10-3 and TRBJ2-5, with D possibly matching TRBD2 (5 bases). The CDR3 is 15 residues long. Trimming took 3 bases from V and 3 from J, leaving 14 bases between them. CDR1 and CDR2 from the germline V gene are ENHRY and SYGVKD. CDR3 sequence (DNA): TGTGCCATCAGTGATGCTAGAGCGGAAAAAGAGACCCAGTACTTC. Its translation is CAISDARAEKETQYF.

This clonotype showed up just a few times. The V gene is TRBV5-6, the J gene TRBJ2-5; 7 nucleotides line up with TRBD1. In germline, CDR1 is SGHDT, CDR2 YYEEEE. The V gene end was trimmed by 4 bases and the J gene end by 7 bases; junction bases not matched to a gene: 7. The CDR3 is 13 residues long. CDR3 nucleotide sequence: TGTGCCAGCAGCCCTCGACAGGGCTGGACCCAGTACTTC. Translation: CASSPRQGWTQYF.

This clonotype was counted at least ten times. V usage is TRBV20-1 and J usage is TRBJ2-1; D is unclear. Germline CDR1 and CDR2: DFQATT and SNEGSKA (reference sequence). CDR3 length equals 14 residues. With 2 bases removed from V and 5 bases from J, the gap between germline ends came to 13 bases. Written as DNA, the CDR3 is TGCAGTGCTAGAAGGCAGTCAGTTAACAATGAGCAGTTCTTC. Amino acid sequence: CSARRQSVNNEQFF.

There are a few counts of this clonotype. The gene calls are TRBV19 and TRBJ2-4, with 9 bases that match TRBD2. Germline V gives CDR1 LNHDA, CDR2 SQIVND (reference sequence). V lost 3 bases and J lost 1; bases outside the gene matches: 7. This CDR3 spans 17 amino acids. This CDR3 is CASSIIAGATAKNIQYF. The DNA for the CDR3 is TGTGCCAGTAGTATTATAGCGGGAGCAACGGCCAAAAACATTCAGTACTTC.

The CDR3 DNA follows: TGTGCCAGTAGTCTAGGACTAGCGGGAGTAGGAATTACAGATACGCAGTATTTT. Its translation: CASSLGLAGVGITDTQYF. This rearrangement joins TRBV19 to TRBJ2-3; 13 nucleotides align to TRBD2. The V gene end was trimmed by 5 bases and the J gene end by 3 bases; junction bases not matched to a gene: 11. Germline CDR1 is LNHDA and CDR2 is SQIVND (reference sequence). The length of the CDR3 is 18 residues. Full variable domain (missing parts from reference TRBV19 and TRBJ2-3): DGGITQSPKYLFRKEGQNVTLSCEQNLNHDAMYWYRQDPGQGLRLIYYSQIVNDFQKGDIAEGYSVSREKKESFPLTVTSAQKNPTAFYLCASSLGLAGVGITDTQYFGPGTRLTVL.